This TCR beta chain was captured by sequencing in a study of read filtering for tumor transcriptome and immune sequencing (dated by TCRdb to 2020 to 2022). With respect to the entire study: The cohort was composed of some 16 male and roughly 13 female patients, with a mean age of approximately 66 years and an age range of roughly 45 to 85. By revised international staging, about 8 patients were R-ISS I, some 16 were R-ISS II and roughly 7 were R-ISS III. After DNase treatment, whole-transcriptome libraries were prepared using the TruSeq RNA Access Library Prep Kit. TCR-region mapped reads per sample ranged from about 3.5 to 10.27 million with IR-seq versus only roughly 75 to 1,300 with RNA-seq. Using the same bone marrow samples, the study ran both targeted immune repertoire sequencing and bulk whole-transcriptome sequencing and then compared the TCR repertoires from each method. As a main aim, a read-filtering strategy for immune repertoire data was addressed, with the specific question being whether clonotypes supported by a single read should be removed.

TCR libraries were constructed from about 400 ng RNA using the Immunoverse kit, and molecular barcoded adaptors covering alpha/delta and beta/gamma chains were employed. TCR library preparation used the same RNA that went into transcriptome sequencing. TCR libraries were sequenced on an Illumina HiSeq 4000 with 2 x 150 cycles. In the original analysis: Using MiXCR, which included quality filtering and error correction, TCR reads were aligned to human V, D, J and C references and then assembled into CDR3 clonotypes. Clonotype counts and gene usage diversity were analyzed with the tcR package in R. Raw mapping reads were checked after the RNA-seq reads had been mapped by STAR aligner version 2.5.3a onto the human GRCh37 genome. To test how sequencing depth affected the clonotypes detected, IR-seq fastq files were randomly downsampled with Seqtk 1.3. Using fastp trimming at Q25 and MiXCR clonotype assembly, TCRdb reanalyzed the public sequencing data and kept in-frame beta chains. Merged by CDR3 protein, the rows form single entries marked with the most common genes and DNA. The V and J calls and clone size come from TCRdb's table, not from the authors' own analysis. This sample lists thousands of distinct CDR3 sequences; roughly a quarter were detected once. Less than 50% of the sample goes to the ten largest clones.

Each patient had bone marrow sampled at the time of active disease. Isolation of bone marrow mononuclear cells was performed by Ficoll-Hypaque density gradient centrifugation. Myeloma plasma cells were removed and CD138-negative cells were obtained by negative selection following labeling with CD138 magnetic microbeads on a MACS separator. The purity of the isolated cells was checked by flow cytometry with CD138 antibodies on an Attune NxT. TRIzol reagent was used to extract total RNA, and a NanoDrop spectrophotometer was used to quantify the extracted RNA. Paired RNA-seq and IR-seq were performed on the CD138-negative bone marrow sample of each patient. Beyond this particular receptor, the publication reports: The sorted CD138-negative fraction was composed of a mixed bone marrow immune population rather than of purified T cells. Single-read clonotypes made up roughly 85% of clonotypes but only approximately 3.7% of total reads in IR-seq, compared with roughly 70% of clonotypes and roughly 45% of reads in RNA-seq. Compared with RNA-seq, IR-seq captured clonotypes at much higher depth and more reliably, and a smaller IR-seq throughput was enough to identify most shared clonotypes. When single-read clonotypes were removed, the proportions of shared clonotypes in IR-seq and RNA-seq correlated more strongly.

The CDR3 sequence holds 15 residues, the cysteine and phenylalanine included. Only the CDR3 part of the read is kept: 45 bases, read in frame from the first base. CDR1 and CDR2 are drawn from the germline V gene: SGHAT, FQNNGV. Trimmed from V: 6 bases; trimmed from J: 1 base; junction bases lacking a gene match: 6. This clonotype was seen ten or more times. What antigen it recognizes has not been identified. Base qualities are not at hand, and no much larger clone is one base apart. The sample consisted of a population of CD138-negative cells sorted from bone marrow. Per the publication, the cell subset or site label means: bone marrow mononuclear cells depleted of CD138+ plasma/myeloma cells by negative magnetic selection. The TCR sequence derives from a donor at least 40 years old with multiple myeloma. Recombination joined TRBV11-2 with TRBJ2-3, with 8 middle bases fitting TRBD2. The DNA sequence reads TGTGCCAGCAGAAGAGCGGGAGCAGGCACAGATACGCAGTATTTT. Its amino acids are CASRRAGAGTDTQYF.